These 29 T cell receptor beta chains were sequenced from one sample in a study of OX40 agonist ivuxolimab in advanced cancers. Profiled with immunoSEQ multiplex PCR; TCRdb holds only in-frame clones, not every one. The table has around 66,000 clones, around 86% seen once. The sequenced sample was CD4+ or CD8+ T cells sorted from blood, obtained in a trial of the OX40 agonist ivuxolimab. The source of these receptors is an adult with an advanced solid tumor such as melanoma, head and neck, liver or kidney cancer.

The chain employs TRBV28 and TRBJ2-3, with D possibly matching TRBD2 (5 bases). This CDR3 contains 15 residues. Germline-derived CDR1 and CDR2 are MDHEN and SYDVKM. V lost 2 bases and J 4 bases, leaving 13 bases between the germline ends. The CDR3 loop reads CASSLVGSAADTQYF. CDR3 coding DNA: TGTGCCAGCAGTTTAGTCGGTAGCGCAGCAGATACGCAGTATTTT.

The genes are TRBV30 and TRBJ2-7; no definite D call. The germline gives CDR1 GTSNPN, CDR2 SVGIG (reference sequence). With 0 bases removed from V and 1 base from J, the gap between germline ends came to 7 bases. The CDR3 has 13 amino acids. The chain's CDR3 is CAWSVQESYEQYF. The CDR3, as DNA: TGTGCCTGGAGTGTCCAGGAATCCTACGAGCAGTACTTC.

The chain employs TRBV2 and TRBJ2-5; D might be TRBD2 (6 bases). The CDR3 extends over 14 amino acids. V gave up 6 bases and J gave up 4 bases, with 15 bases separating them. Germline V gene lookup returns CDR1 SNHLY and CDR2 FYNNEI. The DNA of the CDR3 is TGTGCCAGCAGCCTCTCCGTGGGGGGAGAGACCCAGTACTTC. Translated, it gives CASSLSVGGETQYF.

The CDR3 DNA sequence: TGTGCCAGCAGCTTAGGGGCCGGGTCCGGAAACACCATATATTTT. Amino acids: CASSLGAGSGNTIYF. The chain has TRBV7-9 and TRBJ1-3, with no clear D. V gave up 1 base and J gave up 4 bases, with 11 bases separating them. Germline values: CDR1 SEHNR, CDR2 FQNEAQ (reference sequence). This CDR3 comprises 15 residues. Based on the CDR3 plus reference TRBV7-9 and TRBJ1-3, the full variable domain is DTGVSQNPRHKITKRGQNVTFRCDPISEHNRLYWYRQTLGQGPEFLTYFQNEAQLEKSRLLSDRFSAERPKGSFSTLEIQRTEQGDSAMYLCASSLGAGSGNTIYFGEGSWLTVV.

The chain employs TRBV7-2 and TRBJ1-2; perhaps TRBD1 as D (5 bases). CDR3 length: 14 amino acids. V gave up 1 base and J gave up 8 bases, with 14 bases separating them. The germline CDR1 and CDR2 sequences are SGHTA and FQGNSA. CDR3 in amino acids: CASSLDREGLGYTF. In DNA, the CDR3 is TGTGCCAGCAGCTTAGACCGTGAGGGGTTGGGCTACACCTTC.

This clone turned up a few times. This rearrangement joins TRBV18 to TRBJ2-7; D remains ambiguous. The CDR3 consists of 15 residues. V dropped 0 bases and J dropped 4 bases, with 13 bases sitting between them. Looked up from germline, CDR1 is KGHSH and CDR2 is LQKENI. The CDR3 sequence is CASSPPSQKGYEQYF. The CDR3, as DNA: TGTGCCAGCTCACCACCCTCACAGAAGGGTTACGAGCAGTACTTC.

This clone has more than one count but fewer than ten. This chain connects TRBV4-1 to TRBJ2-3; D possibly matches TRBD1 or TRBD2 (5 bases each). The germline CDR1 and CDR2 sequences are MGHRA and YSYEKL. Trimming pared 3 bases from V and 6 bases from J, leaving 16 bases between. The CDR3 has 15 amino acids. In DNA, the CDR3 is TGCGCCAGCAGCCAGGGACGGGCAGTTGAGGATACGCAGTATTTT. It yields the protein CASSQGRAVEDTQYF.

This chain connects TRBV5-1 to TRBJ1-1; D not resolved. Germline CDR1 reads SGHRS; CDR2 reads YFSETQ. The germline V and J ends were trimmed by 0 bases and 1 base, with 7 bases remaining between them. The CDR3 is 14 amino acids. The CDR3 coding sequence is TGCGCCAGCAGCTTGGTCCCCGGGAACACTGAAGCTTTCTTT. This gives the protein CASSLVPGNTEAFF.

V gene TRBV18 combines with J gene TRBJ2-7; the match to TRBD1 covers 9 bases. The germline V gene has CDR1 KGHSH and CDR2 LQKENI. The junction had 6 bases not matched to a gene; V was cut back by 5 bases and J by 7 bases. The CDR3 consists of 13 residues. CDR3 nucleotide sequence: TGTGCCAGCTCATCCACAGGGGGCGGGGAGCAGTACTTC. As protein: CASSSTGGGEQYF.

The V and J genes are TRBV9 and TRBJ2-3; D is perhaps TRBD1 (6 bases). This CDR3 has 14 residues. Trimming removed 4 bases from V and 4 bases from J, with 13 bases in between. Per the germline V gene, CDR1 is SGDLS and CDR2 is YYNGEE. CDR3 protein: CASSNGQYADTQYF. In DNA, the CDR3 is TGTGCCAGCAGCAATGGACAGTACGCAGATACGCAGTATTTT.

This chain joins TRBV18 and TRBJ2-2; the D gene is possibly TRBD1 (5 bases). CDR3 length: 15 amino acids. Germline CDR1 reads KGHSH; CDR2 reads LQKENI. V lost 6 bases and J lost 4, with 15 bases in between. This CDR3 is CASSLSVDSTGELFF. CDR3 DNA sequence: TGTGCCAGCTCTCTCAGCGTTGACAGCACCGGGGAGCTGTTTTTT.

The V gene is TRBV7-3, the J gene TRBJ2-2; D uncertain. CDR3 length: 12 amino acids. CDR1 and CDR2 (germline): SGHTA, FQGTGA. Trimming took 2 bases from V and 7 from J, leaving 5 bases between them. The CDR3 DNA sequence: TGTGCCAGCAGCTTACTGCGCGGGGAGCTGTTTTTT. This gives the protein CASSLLRGELFF.

CDR3 amino acids: CASATSGANVLTF. In DNA form, the CDR3 reads TGTGCCAGCGCAACCTCTGGGGCCAACGTCCTGACTTTC. V and J are TRBV6-1 and TRBJ2-6, with no clear D. Trimming removed 8 bases from V and 0 bases from J, with 5 bases in between. CDR3 length: 13 amino acids. The germline V gene encodes CDR1 MNHNS and CDR2 SASEGT.

This clone was observed a few times. The V and J genes are TRBV28 and TRBJ2-7; 8 bases line up with TRBD2. From germline, CDR1 is MDHEN and CDR2 SYDVKM. The CDR3 covers 15 residues. Trimming at V came to 6 bases and at J to 1 base, leaving 8 bases not matched to a gene. The DNA of the CDR3 is TGTGCCAGCAGAACTACTAGCGGTAGATCCTACGAGCAGTACTTC. This encodes CASRTTSGRSYEQYF.

The V gene is TRBV7-3, the J gene TRBJ2-3; 11 positions match TRBD2. The CDR3 runs to 15 residues. From germline, CDR1 is SGHTA and CDR2 FQGTGA. The trim removed 2 bases at V and 3 bases at J, leaving 1 base unmatched. CDR3: CASSLGTSGTDTQYF. The CDR3 coding sequence is TGTGCCAGCAGCTTAGGGACTAGCGGAACAGATACGCAGTATTTT.

This chain links TRBV5-4 with TRBJ2-3; possibly TRBD1 or TRBD2 for D (5 bases each). The CDR3 totals 14 residues. V dropped 4 bases and J dropped 2 bases, with 11 bases sitting between them. CDR1 is SGHNT, CDR2 YYREEE, per germline (reference sequence). The CDR3 reads CASSTGTFTDTQYF. As DNA, the CDR3 is TGTGCCAGCAGCACCGGGACGTTCACAGATACGCAGTATTTT.

The chain combines TRBV4-1 with TRBJ1-2, with D maybe TRBD1 (6 bases). The CDR3 runs to 14 residues. Trimming cost V 1 base and J 8 bases, with 14 bases left between them. CDR1 MGHRA and CDR2 YSYEKL come from the germline V gene. The CDR3 DNA reads as TGCGCCAGCAGCCAAGGGGACACCCTTTGGGGCTACACCTTC. Translating it yields CASSQGDTLWGYTF.

Turning to this clone: This sample includes further DNA sequences coding for the same CDR3. The chain uses TRBV9 and TRBJ2-1; 7 bases align to TRBD2. With V trimmed by 3 bases and J by 1 base, 1 base remained unmatched. This CDR3 spans 14 amino acids. Per germline, CDR1 SGDLS and CDR2 YYNGEE. CDR3 sequence reads: CASSAGGSYNEQFF. In DNA form, the CDR3 reads TGTGCCAGCAGCGCCGGGGGGTCCTACAATGAGCAGTTCTTC.

This clone appeared a few times. The CDR3 region is CASSLVGGAKSYNEQFF. CDR3 coding DNA: TGCGCCAGCAGCTTGGTTGGGGGAGCAAAGTCATACAATGAGCAGTTCTTC. The genes are TRBV5-1 and TRBJ2-1; D may match TRBD1 or TRBD2 (5 bases each). With 0 bases removed from V and 4 bases from J, the gap between germline ends came to 17 bases. Germline-derived CDR1 and CDR2 are SGHRS and YFSETQ. The CDR3 runs 17 residues.

The CDR3 DNA reads TGCGCCAGCAGCCGGATGACAGCAGAGACCCAGTACTTC. Its translation: CASSRMTAETQYF. The chain links TRBV5-1 to TRBJ2-5; D may be TRBD1 (5 bases). The germline V gene has CDR1 SGHRS and CDR2 YFSETQ. V gave up 4 bases and J gave up 4 bases, with 11 bases separating them. The CDR3 length is 13 residues.

The chain couples TRBV2 to TRBJ2-3, with D perhaps matching TRBD1 or TRBD2 (5 bases each). Germline V gives CDR1 SNHLY, CDR2 FYNNEI. V was cut by 7 bases and J by 5 bases, with 13 bases left in between. The CDR3 has 13 amino acids. CDR3 in DNA: TGTGCCAGCATGGCGGAGAGGGGAGATACGCAGTATTTT. Its protein is CASMAERGDTQYF.

The V call is TRBV6-5, the J call TRBJ1-1, with no clear D. V lost 0 bases, J lost 7 bases, and 9 bases lay in between. CDR1 and CDR2 (germline): MNHEY, SVGAGI. This CDR3 has 13 amino acids. CDR3 region: CASSYSGTGEAFF. DNA of the CDR3: TGTGCCAGCAGTTACTCTGGAACGGGTGAAGCTTTCTTT.

The chain employs TRBV18 and TRBJ1-1; 11 bases agree with TRBD1. The trim removed 8 bases at V and 1 base at J, leaving 9 bases unmatched. CDR1 and CDR2 (germline): KGHSH, LQKENI. The CDR3 sequence is 16 residues long. In nucleotides, the CDR3 is TGTGCCAGCATTTCAGGGACAGGGGGGAGGAACACTGAAGCTTTCTTT. As protein: CASISGTGGRNTEAFF.

V gene TRBV10-3 combines with J gene TRBJ1-3, with 8 bases that match TRBD1. J gave up 2 bases and V 3 bases, and 3 bases lay outside the gene matches. The CDR3 is made up of 15 amino acids. Germline V gene sequence: CDR1 ENHRY, CDR2 SYGVKD. The DNA for the CDR3 is TGTGCCATCAGTGATTCGACAGGGGCTGGAAACACCATATATTTT. Residues: CAISDSTGAGNTIYF.

V is TRBV2 and J is TRBJ1-2; D is perhaps TRBD1 (5 bases). CDR3 length: 15 residues. V was clipped by 4 bases and J by 4 bases, with 16 bases between them. The germline CDR1 and CDR2 sequences are SNHLY and FYNNEI. This CDR3 reads CASSGGRATFYGYTF. CDR3 DNA: TGTGCCAGCAGTGGTGGCAGGGCGACCTTCTATGGCTACACCTTC. Full variable domain (outside the CDR3, taken from reference TRBV2 and TRBJ1-2): EPEVTQTPSHQVTQMGQEVILRCVPISNHLYFYWYRQILGQKVEFLVSFYNNEISEKSEIFDDQFSVERPDGSNFTLKIRSTKLEDSAMYFCASSGGRATFYGYTFGSGTRLTVV.

The rearrangement joins TRBV19 to TRBJ2-7, with 7 bases matching TRBD1. Trimming cost V 6 bases and J 2 bases; bases outside gene matches: 7. Germline V gene data show CDR1 as LNHDA and CDR2 as SQIVND (reference sequence). CDR3 length: 14 amino acids. The CDR3 nucleotides read TGTGCCAGTAGACCGGGACAGCCGACCTACGAGCAGTACTTC. Translated: CASRPGQPTYEQYF. Full variable domain (missing parts from reference TRBV19 and TRBJ2-7): DGGITQSPKYLFRKEGQNVTLSCEQNLNHDAMYWYRQDPGQGLRLIYYSQIVNDFQKGDIAEGYSVSREKKESFPLTVTSAQKNPTAFYLCASRPGQPTYEQYFGPGTRLTVT.

The count of this clone is one. V gene TRBV25-1 combines with J gene TRBJ2-7; D remains ambiguous. From germline, CDR1 is MGHDK and CDR2 SYGVNS. Trimming pared 0 bases from V and 6 bases from J, leaving 9 bases between. This CDR3 has 13 amino acids. The CDR3, as DNA: TGTGCCAGCAGTGAATATGCTTTCGGCGAGCAGTACTTC. Translated: CASSEYAFGEQYF.

The CDR3 is CASSLDSLTGTGEYF. The CDR3 coding sequence is TGCGCCAGCAGCTTGGACTCCCTCACGGGGACGGGGGAGTACTTC. This rearrangement joins TRBV5-1 to TRBJ2-7, with a possible D match to TRBD2 (6 bases). The CDR3 sequence is 15 residues long. Germline V gene lookup returns CDR1 SGHRS and CDR2 YFSETQ. Trimming took off 0 bases at V and 11 bases at J, with 21 bases between the two ends.

V is TRBV11-2 and J is TRBJ2-5; D may be TRBD1 or TRBD2 (5 bases each). The CDR3 has 15 residues. V lost 1 base and J 4 bases, leaving 13 bases between the germline ends. Germline CDR1 reads SGHAT; CDR2 reads FQNNGV. The CDR3 reads CASSLAGPHRETQYF. The CDR3, as DNA: TGTGCCAGCAGCTTAGCGGGACCCCACCGAGAGACCCAGTACTTC.